This is a list of T cell receptor beta chains from one sample in a study of cytomegalovirus exposure and HLA in healthy donors. Only in-frame clones appear in the TCRdb table, and some are missing; sequencing was by immunoSEQ multiplex PCR. The repertoire includes 240,000 or so clones, over 70% of them detected once, and 8% sits in the top ten. The sample was PBMCs. The receptors derive from a woman aged 60-70 years in good health and CMV-seropositive. CDR3s leave out the opening cysteine and the closing phenylalanine or tryptophan.

TRBV23-1,TRBJ1-2,11,ASFERVSYGYT
TRBV6-5,TRBJ1-2,11,ASSLDRVGGYT
TRBV4-2,TRBJ1-4,14,ASSQESTRGHEKLF
TRBV6-5,TRBJ1-2,13,ASSLNVQASYGYT
TRBV5-1,TRBJ2-5,14,ASRTGTSGREETQY
TRBV7-9,TRBJ1-1,14,ASSPNTGGRDTEAF
TRBV11-2,TRBJ1-5,13,ASSPGGASGQPQH
TRBV4-1,TRBJ2-7,12,ASSQETVSYEQY
TRBV7-9,TRBJ2-3,13,ASSLGTSGTDTQY
TRBV5-1,TRBJ1-2,13,ASSLSRSMNYGYT
TRBV9,TRBJ2-1,14,ASSVEAGRPYNEQF
TRBV28,TRBJ1-4,13,ASTFGRGAGEKLF
TRBV28,TRBJ2-7,15,ASSLNPLPRGIGEQY
TRBV10-3,TRBJ1-1,11,AITPGTGKEAF
TRBV7-3,TRBJ2-2,11,ASSLLAAGELF
TRBV30,TRBJ2-7,9,AWSDALEQY
TRBV19,TRBJ2-7,13,ASSIFGGSVYEQY
TRBV19,TRBJ2-7,14,ASSIGLRDRTYEQY
TRBV12-5,TRBJ2-7,10,ASGLAVYEQY
TRBV9,TRBJ2-2,12,ASTRLRDTGELF
TRBV29-1,TRBJ1-2,9,SVPGQGGYT
TRBV4-2,TRBJ2-2,14,ASSQEGVAGVGELF
TRBV5-8,TRBJ2-5,13,ASSQGQGPRETQY
TRBV10-3,TRBJ2-7,10,AISETGAEQY
TRBV6-1,TRBJ2-7,9,ASTRDGEQY
TRBV28,TRBJ2-7,12,ASSSGTVPYEQY
TRBV5-4,TRBJ2-5,14,ASSLAPARPQETQY
TRBV4-2,TRBJ2-1,14,ASSQEGAVGYNEQF
TRBV19,TRBJ2-7,13,ASSMSASGSYEQY
TRBV7-8,TRBJ1-5,13,ASSVDSQFNQPQH
TRBV7-6,TRBJ2-7,17,ASSLGRSGLAGQLYEQY
TRBV2,TRBJ1-5,12,ASSITGFGQPQH
TRBV5-1,TRBJ2-2,13,ASSPRTSGTGELF
TRBV13,TRBJ1-6,12,ASSARTDNSPLH
TRBV4-1,TRBJ1-1,11,ASSQDIRTEAF
TRBV28,TRBJ2-3,12,ASRTSEYTDTQY
TRBV13,TRBJ2-1,13,ASSFRQVPYNEQF
TRBV5-4,TRBJ2-2,13,ASSLPQGATGELF
TRBV4-1,TRBJ2-2,11,ASSGPDTGELF
TRBV19,TRBJ2-1,11,ASSVGQGSDEF
TRBV5-6,TRBJ2-1,15,ASSSKGQGHPYNEQF
TRBV4-1,TRBJ2-1,14,ASSTQASRSYNEQF
TRBV5-1,TRBJ2-5,14,ASSLQSVEGTETQY
TRBV11-1,TRBJ2-1,11,ASSLALAGGPF
TRBV5-1,TRBJ1-5,13,ASSLGTGGNQPQH
TRBV29-1,TRBJ2-5,11,SVGSGAGETQY
TRBV6-1,TRBJ1-2,11,ASSEAGGGGYT
TRBV6-6,TRBJ1-4,10,ASGQDIEKLF
TRBV11-2,TRBJ2-2,11,ASSWDRTGELF
TRBV10-2,TRBJ2-7,12,ASSETARTYEQY
TRBV19,TRBJ1-1,10,ASSKRNTEAF
TRBV29-1,TRBJ1-2,10,SVEDSNYGYT
TRBV4-1,TRBJ2-1,14,ASSQAPASSYNEQF
TRBV5-1,TRBJ2-1,13,ASSAPSGSYNEQF
TRBV6-5,TRBJ1-1,12,ASRATGGRTEAF
TRBV4-1,TRBJ2-5,13,ASSPFGGGEETQY
TRBV1,TRBJ1-3,22,TSSQETRGSGTGYYVRSGNTIY